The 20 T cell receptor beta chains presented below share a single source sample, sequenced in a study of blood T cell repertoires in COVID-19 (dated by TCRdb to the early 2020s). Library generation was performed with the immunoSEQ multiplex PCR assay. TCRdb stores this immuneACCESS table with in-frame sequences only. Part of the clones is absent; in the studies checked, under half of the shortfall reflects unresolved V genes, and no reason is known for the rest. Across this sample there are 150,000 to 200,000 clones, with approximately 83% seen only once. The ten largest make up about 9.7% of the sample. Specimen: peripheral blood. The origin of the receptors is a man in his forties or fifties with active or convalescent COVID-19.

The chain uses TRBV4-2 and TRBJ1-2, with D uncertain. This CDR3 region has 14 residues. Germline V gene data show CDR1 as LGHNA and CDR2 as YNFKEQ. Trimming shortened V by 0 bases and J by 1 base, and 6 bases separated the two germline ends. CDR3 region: CASSQDYSNYGYTF. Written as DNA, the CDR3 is TGTGCCAGCAGCCAAGATTACAGTAACTATGGCTACACCTTC.

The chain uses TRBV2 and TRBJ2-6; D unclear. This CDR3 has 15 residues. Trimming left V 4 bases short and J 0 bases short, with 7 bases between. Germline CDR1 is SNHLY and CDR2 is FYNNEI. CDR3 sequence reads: CASSADGSGANVLTF. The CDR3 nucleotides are TGTGCCAGCAGTGCAGATGGCTCTGGGGCCAACGTCCTGACTTTC.

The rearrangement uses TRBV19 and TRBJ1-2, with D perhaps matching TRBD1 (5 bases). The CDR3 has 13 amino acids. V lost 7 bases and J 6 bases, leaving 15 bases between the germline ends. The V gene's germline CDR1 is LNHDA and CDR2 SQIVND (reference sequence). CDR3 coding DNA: TGTGCCAGTACGGCCAGGGTGGTCGATGGCTACACCTTC. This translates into CASTARVVDGYTF.

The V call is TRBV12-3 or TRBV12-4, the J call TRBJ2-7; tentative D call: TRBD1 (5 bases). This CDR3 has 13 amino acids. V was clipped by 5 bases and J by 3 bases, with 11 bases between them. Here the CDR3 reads CASSGTGYYEQYF. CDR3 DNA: TGTGCCAGCAGTGGAACAGGATACTACGAGCAGTACTTC.

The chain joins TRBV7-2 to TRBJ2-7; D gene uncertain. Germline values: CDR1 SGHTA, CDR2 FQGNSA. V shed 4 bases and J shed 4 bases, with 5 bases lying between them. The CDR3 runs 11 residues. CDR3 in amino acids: CASSSYYEQYF. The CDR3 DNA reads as TGTGCCAGCAGCTCGTATTACGAGCAGTACTTC.

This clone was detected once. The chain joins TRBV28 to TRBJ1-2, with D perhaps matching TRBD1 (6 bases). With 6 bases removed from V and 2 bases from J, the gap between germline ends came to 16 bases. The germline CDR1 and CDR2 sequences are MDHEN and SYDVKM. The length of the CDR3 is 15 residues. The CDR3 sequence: CASSLDRILNYGYTF. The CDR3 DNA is TGTGCCAGCAGCCTCGACAGGATCCTCAACTATGGCTACACCTTC.

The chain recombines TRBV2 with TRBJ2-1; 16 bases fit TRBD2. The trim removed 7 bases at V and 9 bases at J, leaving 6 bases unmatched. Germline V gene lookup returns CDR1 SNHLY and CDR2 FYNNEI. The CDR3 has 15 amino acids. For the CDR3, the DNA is TGTGCCAGCACTGGGACTAGCGGGAGGGCCAGTGAGCAGTTCTTC. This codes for CASTGTSGRASEQFF.

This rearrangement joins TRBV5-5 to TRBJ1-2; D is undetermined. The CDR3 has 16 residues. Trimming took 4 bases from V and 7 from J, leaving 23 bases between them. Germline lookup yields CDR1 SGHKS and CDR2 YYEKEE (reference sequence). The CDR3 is CASSPQLGSRNPGYTF. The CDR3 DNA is TGTGCCAGCAGCCCACAGCTGGGGAGTAGGAACCCTGGCTACACCTTC.

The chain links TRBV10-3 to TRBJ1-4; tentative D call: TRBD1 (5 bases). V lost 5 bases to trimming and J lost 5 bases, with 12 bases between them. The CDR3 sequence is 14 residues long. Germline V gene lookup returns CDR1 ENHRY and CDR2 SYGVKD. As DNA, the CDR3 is TGTGCCATCAGTTCCGGACACCAAAATGAAAAACTGTTTTTT. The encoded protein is CAISSGHQNEKLFF.

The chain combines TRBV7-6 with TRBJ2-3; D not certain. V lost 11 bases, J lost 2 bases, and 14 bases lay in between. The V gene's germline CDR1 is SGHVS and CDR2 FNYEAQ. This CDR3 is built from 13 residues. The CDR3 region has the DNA TGTGCCCCTCAGGCCAGAATCACAGATACGCAGTATTTT. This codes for CAPQARITDTQYF.

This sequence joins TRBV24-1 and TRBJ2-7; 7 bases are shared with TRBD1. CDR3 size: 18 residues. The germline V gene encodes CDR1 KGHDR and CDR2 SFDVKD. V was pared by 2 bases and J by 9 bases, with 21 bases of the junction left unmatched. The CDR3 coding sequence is TGTGCCACCAGTGATTCGCGGACAGGAGGAATCTCCTACGATGGGCAGTACTTC. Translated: CATSDSRTGGISYDGQYF.

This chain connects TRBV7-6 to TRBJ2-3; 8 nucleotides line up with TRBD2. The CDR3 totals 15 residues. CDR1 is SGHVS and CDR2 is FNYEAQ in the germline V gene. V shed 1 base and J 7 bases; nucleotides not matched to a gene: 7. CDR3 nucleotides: TGTGCCAGCAGCTTAGTAAGCGGGGGTGGAAATACGCAGTATTTT. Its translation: CASSLVSGGGNTQYF.

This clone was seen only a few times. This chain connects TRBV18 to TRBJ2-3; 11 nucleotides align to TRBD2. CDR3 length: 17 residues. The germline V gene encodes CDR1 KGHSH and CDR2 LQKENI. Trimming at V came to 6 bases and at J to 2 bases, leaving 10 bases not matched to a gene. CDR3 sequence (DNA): TGTGCCAGCTCCCCAGGGGTACTAGCGGGAGACACAGATACGCAGTATTTT. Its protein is CASSPGVLAGDTDTQYF. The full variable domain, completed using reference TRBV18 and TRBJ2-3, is NAGVMQNPRHLVRRRGQEARLRCSPMKGHSHVYWYRQLPEEGLKFMVYLQKENIIDESGMPKERFSAEFPKEGPSILRIQQVVRGDSAAYFCASSPGVLAGDTDTQYFGPGTRLTVL.

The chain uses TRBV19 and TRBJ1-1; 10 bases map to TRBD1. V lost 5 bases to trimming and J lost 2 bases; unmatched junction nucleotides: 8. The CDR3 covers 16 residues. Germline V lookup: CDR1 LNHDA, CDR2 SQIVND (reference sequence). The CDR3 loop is CASSRGTGESNTEAFF. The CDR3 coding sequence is TGTGCCAGTAGTCGGGGGACAGGGGAAAGTAACACTGAAGCTTTCTTT.

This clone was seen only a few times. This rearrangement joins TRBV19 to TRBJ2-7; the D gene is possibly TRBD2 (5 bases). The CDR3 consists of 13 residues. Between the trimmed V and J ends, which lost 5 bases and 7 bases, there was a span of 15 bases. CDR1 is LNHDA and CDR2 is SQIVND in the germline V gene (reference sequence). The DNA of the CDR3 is TGTGCCAGTAGTGAACAAACTCGAGGGGAGCAGTACTTC. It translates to CASSEQTRGEQYF.

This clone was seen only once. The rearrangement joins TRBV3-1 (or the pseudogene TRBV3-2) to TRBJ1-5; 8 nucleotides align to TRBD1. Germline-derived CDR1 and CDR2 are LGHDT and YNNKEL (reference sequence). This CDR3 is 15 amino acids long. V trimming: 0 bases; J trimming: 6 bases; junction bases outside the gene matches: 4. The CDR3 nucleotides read TGTGCCAGCAGCCAAGAGGACAGGGACGGTCAGCCCCAGCATTTT. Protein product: CASSQEDRDGQPQHF.

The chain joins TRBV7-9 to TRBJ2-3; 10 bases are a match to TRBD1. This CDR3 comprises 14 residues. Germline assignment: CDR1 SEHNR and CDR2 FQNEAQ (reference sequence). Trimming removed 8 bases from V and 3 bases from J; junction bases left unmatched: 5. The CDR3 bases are TGTGCCAGCTCACCGGGACAGGGGACAGATACGCAGTATTTT. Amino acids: CASSPGQGTDTQYF.

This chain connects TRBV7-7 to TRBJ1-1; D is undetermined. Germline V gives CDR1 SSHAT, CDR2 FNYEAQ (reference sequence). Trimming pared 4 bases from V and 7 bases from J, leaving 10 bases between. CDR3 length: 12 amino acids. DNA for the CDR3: TGTGCCAGCAGCTCTCCGGGATATGAAGCTTTCTTT. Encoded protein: CASSSPGYEAFF.

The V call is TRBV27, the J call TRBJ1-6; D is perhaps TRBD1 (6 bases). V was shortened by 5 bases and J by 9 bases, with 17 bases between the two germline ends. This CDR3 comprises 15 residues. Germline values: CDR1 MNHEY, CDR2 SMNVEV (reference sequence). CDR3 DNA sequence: TGTGCCAGCAGTCTCTCCGGGACAATCGGTTCACCCCTCCACTTT. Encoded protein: CASSLSGTIGSPLHF.

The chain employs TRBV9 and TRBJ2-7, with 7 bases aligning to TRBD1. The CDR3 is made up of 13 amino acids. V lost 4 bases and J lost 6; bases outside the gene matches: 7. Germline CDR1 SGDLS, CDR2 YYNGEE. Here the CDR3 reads CASSLGQVGEQYF. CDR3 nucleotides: TGTGCCAGCAGCCTTGGACAGGTCGGCGAGCAGTACTTC.